Sequencing of this T cell receptor beta chain was carried out in a study of T cells in Graves' hyperthyroidism and ophthalmopathy. Any patient presenting with uncontrolled infection, other autoimmune disease, pregnancy or lactation was left out. Notes on this clonotype: The antigen remains unidentified.

Amplification yielded TCR beta CDR3 regions, with RNA transcripts as the source. HTBI primers were used for first-round RT-PCR of the TCR CDR3. TCRdb itself ran the multiplex PCR reads through MiXCR, one entry per CDR3 protein. The sample consists of some 370,000 distinct CDR3 sequences, about 14% of them appearing once. General study points: Model predictions of ophthalmopathy came a median approximately 6.5 months before onset. From stable hyperthyroidism, ophthalmopathy was separated by a 13 V-J model. Within blood appeared most thyroid clonotypes that had expanded above 0.001.

The V and J ends lost 4 bases and 9 bases, in that order; junction bases with no gene match: 14. The germline V gene has CDR1 LGHDT and CDR2 YNNKEL (reference sequence). The CDR3 spans 16 residues. Specimen: blood. The chain joins TRBV3-1 to TRBJ2-1, with 8 nucleotides matching TRBD2. The receptor's source is a middle-aged man with Graves' ophthalmopathy. This CDR3 reads CASSRAGTRSSGEQFF. The CDR3, as DNA: TGTGCCAGCAGCCGAGCCGGGACTAGGAGTTCGGGTGAGCAGTTCTTC.